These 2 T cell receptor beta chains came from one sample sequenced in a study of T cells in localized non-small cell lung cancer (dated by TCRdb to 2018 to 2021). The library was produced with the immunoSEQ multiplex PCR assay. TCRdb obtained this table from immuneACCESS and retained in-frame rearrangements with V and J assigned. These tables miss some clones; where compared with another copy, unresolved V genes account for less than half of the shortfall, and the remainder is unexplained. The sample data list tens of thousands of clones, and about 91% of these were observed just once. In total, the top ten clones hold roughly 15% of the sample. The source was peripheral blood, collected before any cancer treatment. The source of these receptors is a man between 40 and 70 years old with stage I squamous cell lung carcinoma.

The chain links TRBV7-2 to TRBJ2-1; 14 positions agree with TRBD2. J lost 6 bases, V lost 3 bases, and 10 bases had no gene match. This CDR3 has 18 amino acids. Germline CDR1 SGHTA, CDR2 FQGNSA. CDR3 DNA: TGTGCCAGCAGCTTGGCCCTCCGACTAGCGGGGGGGCTCAATGAGCAGTTCTTC. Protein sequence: CASSLALRLAGGLNEQFF.

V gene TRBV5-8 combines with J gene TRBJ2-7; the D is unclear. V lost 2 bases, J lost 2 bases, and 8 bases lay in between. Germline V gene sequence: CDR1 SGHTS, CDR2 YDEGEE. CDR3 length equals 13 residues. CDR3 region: CASSFDATYEQYF. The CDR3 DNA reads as TGTGCCAGCAGCTTCGACGCCACCTACGAGCAGTACTTC.